The 7 T cell receptor beta chains reported below all come from one sample, sequenced in a study of blood T cell repertoires in COVID-19. Here immunoSEQ multiplex PCR was the method, and the copy in TCRdb shows in-frame clones only, minus some. The repertoire holds about 240,000 clones, with about 86% as singletons. The specimen was peripheral blood. The receptor source for this set is a woman aged 80 or over with acute or convalescent COVID-19.

The chain has TRBV18 and TRBJ2-7, with 10 bases identical to TRBD2. Losses at the gene ends were 3 bases for V and 4 bases for J; bases not matched to a gene: 12. The CDR3 is made up of 17 amino acids. Germline V gene lookup returns CDR1 KGHSH and CDR2 LQKENI. The CDR3 loop is CASSPASGGATIYEQYF. In nucleotides, the CDR3 is TGTGCCAGCTCACCGGCCAGCGGGGGGGCCACCATTTACGAGCAGTACTTC.

V is TRBV28 and J is TRBJ2-2, with 8 bases identical to TRBD2. The J segment lost 1 base and the V segment lost 8 bases, leaving 9 bases of the junction unmatched. Per germline, CDR1 MDHEN and CDR2 SYDVKM. The CDR3 sequence is 16 residues long. CDR3 nucleotides: TGTGCCAGCTTCTTTAGCGGGACACTGAACACCGGGGAGCTGTTTTTT. Its protein product is CASFFSGTLNTGELFF.

The CDR3 here is CASSLIGSGAGTDTQYF. The CDR3 DNA sequence: TGTGCCAGCAGCTTAATTGGAAGCGGGGCCGGCACAGATACGCAGTATTTT. J is TRBJ2-3 and V is TRBV7-2; 7 bases align to TRBD2. V trimming: 2 bases; J trimming: 1 base; junction bases outside the gene matches: 9. Germline CDR1 is SGHTA and CDR2 is FQGNSA. The length of the CDR3 is 17 residues.

The chain is built from TRBV5-4 and TRBJ2-5; 13 bases map to TRBD2. The CDR3 totals 18 residues. Germline CDR1 and CDR2: SGHNT and YYREEE (reference sequence). V was pared by 4 bases and J by 5 bases, with 14 bases of the junction left unmatched. The CDR3 sequence is CASSDPRGLAGLGETQYF. Here the CDR3 DNA reads TGTGCCAGCAGCGACCCTCGGGGACTAGCGGGACTGGGGGAGACCCAGTACTTC.

This clone came up many times. The chain carries TRBV28 and TRBJ2-7; 8 nucleotides match TRBD2. V gave up 7 bases and J gave up 2 bases; unmatched junction bases: 10. The CDR3 spans 15 residues. The V gene's germline CDR1 is MDHEN and CDR2 SYDVKM. Here the CDR3 DNA reads TGTGCCAGCACCCAAAGCGGGGGCCTCCCCTACGAGCAGTACTTC. Translation gives CASTQSGGLPYEQYF.

This rearrangement joins TRBV30 to TRBJ2-2; TRBD2 might be the D (5 bases). This CDR3 has 16 residues. Trimming shortened V by 0 bases and J by 4 bases, and 15 bases separated the two germline ends. Germline V gene lookup returns CDR1 GTSNPN and CDR2 SVGIG (reference sequence). CDR3: CAWSVLRPGSTGELFF. The CDR3 DNA sequence: TGTGCCTGGAGTGTACTGCGGCCTGGGAGCACCGGGGAGCTGTTTTTT.

This clone was found a few times. The chain combines TRBV18 with TRBJ2-2, with 9 nucleotides matching TRBD1. The CDR3 spans 19 residues. The junction had 14 bases not matched to a gene; V was cut back by 3 bases and J by 3 bases. CDR1 and CDR2 (germline): KGHSH, LQKENI. The CDR3 protein is CASSPPRPVDRGYTGELFF. CDR3 coding DNA: TGTGCCAGCTCACCCCCCCGCCCGGTGGACAGGGGATACACCGGGGAGCTGTTTTTT.